What follows describes a single T cell receptor (beta chain). This clone was found a few times. What antigen it recognizes has not been identified. Qualities for individual bases were not recorded, and no much larger clone is one base off. TCRbeta CDR3 regions were amplified from genomic DNA using the immunoSEQ Assay, a bias-controlled multiplex PCR. As for how the authors treated the data: Within the assay, amplification of reference gene primers was used to estimate how many nucleated cells each sample contained. Sequence reads were collapsed and filtered to measure the absolute abundance of every unique TCRbeta CDR3 rearrangement. For each sample, productive Simpson clonality was calculated as the square root of Simpson's diversity index over productive rearrangements. TCRdb took this table from immuneACCESS and kept in-frame rearrangements with V and J called. Such tables lack part of the clones; where checked against another copy, unresolved V genes explain under half of the gap, and the rest is unexplained. The D gene and trimming were derived from the DNA, and the V and J assignments and clone size from that table. The sample table contains around 270,000 clones; only one count was recorded for about 85% of them. Roughly 3.9% of the sample is held by the ten biggest clonotypes.

This entry is derived from a study of blood T cell repertoires in COVID-19 (dated by TCRdb to the early 2020s). A note on the overall study: Collaborator samples came from the United States, Italy and Spain and covered acute and convalescent phases of COVID-19. The prospective study material was composed of cDNA or gDNA derived from T cells, B-cell-depleted T cells, or PBMCs. Subjects who had been exposed to COVID-19, were actively infected with it, or had recovered from it provided the deeply sampled blood TCRbeta repertoires that made up the dataset. A freely available public database, intended as a resource for researchers studying the immune response to SARS-CoV-2, is where the repertoires were released. The samples were drawn from the first 160 participants of the ongoing ImmuneRACE study and from 1,254 subjects provided by 6 global collaborators. Nearly every sample came with metadata listing a de-identified subject ID, COVID-19 status, age in years and sex. Where available, HLA class I and class II types were obtained from metadata supplied by the sample provider rather than from assay-based typing.

Samples from volunteer blood donors who had recovered from COVID-19 were contributed by a second Seattle source. Collaborating institutions collected whole blood in K2EDTA tubes following their own protocols. For TCRbeta analysis, collaborators shipped samples as frozen whole blood, isolated PBMCs, or DNA extracted from either of those sample types. On the study overall, not on this receptor specifically: The quantity of clinical and demographic metadata differed by source and by participant and was supplied without curation.

The CDR3 starts with the cysteine, ends with the phenylalanine, and has 13 residues. Only the CDR3 portion is preserved as DNA: 39 bases, with reading frame beginning at the first base. Here V drops 9 bases and J drops 6 bases, and the junction holds 8 bases not matched to any gene. Via the germline V gene (reference sequence), CDR1 is LNHDA and CDR2 SQIVND. Material: peripheral blood. This clonotype originated in a man aged 55 to 70 who had recovered from COVID-19. Here the chain combines TRBV19 and TRBJ1-5; 7 bases in between match TRBD1. Here the CDR3 is given as CASRDSQIQPQHF. The DNA sequence is as follows: TGTGCCAGCAGGGACAGCCAGATTCAGCCCCAGCATTTT.